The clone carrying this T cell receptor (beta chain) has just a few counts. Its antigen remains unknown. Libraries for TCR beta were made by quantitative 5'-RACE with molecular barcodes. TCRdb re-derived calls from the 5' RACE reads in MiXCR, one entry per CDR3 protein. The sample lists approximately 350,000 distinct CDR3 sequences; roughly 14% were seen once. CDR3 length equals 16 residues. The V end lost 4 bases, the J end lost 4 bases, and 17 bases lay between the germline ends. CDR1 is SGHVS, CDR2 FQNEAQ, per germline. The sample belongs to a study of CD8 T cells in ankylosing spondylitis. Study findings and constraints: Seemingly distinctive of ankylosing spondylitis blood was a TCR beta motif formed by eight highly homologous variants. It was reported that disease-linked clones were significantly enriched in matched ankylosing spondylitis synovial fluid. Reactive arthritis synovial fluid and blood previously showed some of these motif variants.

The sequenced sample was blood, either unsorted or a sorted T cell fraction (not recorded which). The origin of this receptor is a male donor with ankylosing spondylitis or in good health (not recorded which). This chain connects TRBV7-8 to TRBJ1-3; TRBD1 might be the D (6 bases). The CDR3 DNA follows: TGTGCCAGCAGCTCCGGACAGTCGGGAGTAGGAAACACCATATATTTT. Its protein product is CASSSGQSGVGNTIYF.